This T cell receptor (beta chain) was found in a study of blood T cell repertoires in COVID-19. This CDR3 has 15 residues. The V and J ends lost 5 bases and 4 bases, in that order; junction bases with no gene match: 8. The germline CDR1 and CDR2 sequences are LNHDA and SQIVND (reference sequence). The protocol was immunoSEQ multiplex PCR, while the TCRdb copy is restricted to in-frame clones and leaves out a portion. The repertoire holds roughly 90,000 clones, with just under 85% as singletons. Sequencing was carried out using peripheral blood. This chain uses TRBV19 with TRBJ2-7; 10 nucleotides match TRBD1. This sequence was found in a man aged 50-59 years with acute or convalescent COVID-19. Here the CDR3 reads CASSDRTGGVYEQYF. The CDR3 DNA sequence: TGTGCCAGTAGTGACCGGACAGGGGGGGTTTACGAGCAGTACTTC.